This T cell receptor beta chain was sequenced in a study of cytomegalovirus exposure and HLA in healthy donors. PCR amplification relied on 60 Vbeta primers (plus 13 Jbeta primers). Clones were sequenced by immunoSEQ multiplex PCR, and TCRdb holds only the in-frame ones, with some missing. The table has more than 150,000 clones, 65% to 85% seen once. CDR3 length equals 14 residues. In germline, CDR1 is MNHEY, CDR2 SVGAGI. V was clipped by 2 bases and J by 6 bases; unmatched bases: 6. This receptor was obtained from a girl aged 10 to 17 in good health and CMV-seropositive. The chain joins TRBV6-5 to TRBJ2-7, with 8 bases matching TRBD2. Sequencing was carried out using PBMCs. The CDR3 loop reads CASSYREGQGEQYF. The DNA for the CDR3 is TGTGCCAGCAGTTACCGGGAGGGTCAGGGCGAGCAGTACTTC.